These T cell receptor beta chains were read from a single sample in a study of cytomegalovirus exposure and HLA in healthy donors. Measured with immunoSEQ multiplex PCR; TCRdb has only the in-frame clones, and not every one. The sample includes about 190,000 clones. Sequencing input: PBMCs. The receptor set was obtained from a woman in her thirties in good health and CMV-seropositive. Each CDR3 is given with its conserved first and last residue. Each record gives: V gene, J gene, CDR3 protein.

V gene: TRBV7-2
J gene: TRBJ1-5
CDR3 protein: CASSFGTLNQPQHF

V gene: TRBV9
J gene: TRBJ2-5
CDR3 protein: CASSWSPQETQYF

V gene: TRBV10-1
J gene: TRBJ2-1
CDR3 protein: CASSSELAGGLRDNEQFF

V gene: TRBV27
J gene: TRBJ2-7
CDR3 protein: CASSWDSLGTEQYF

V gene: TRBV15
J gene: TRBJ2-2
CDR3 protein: CATSSDSGTWNTGELFF

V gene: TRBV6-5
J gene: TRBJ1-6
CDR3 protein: CASSLAGKNSPLHF

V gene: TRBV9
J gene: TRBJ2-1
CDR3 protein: CASSVREARTIIDEQFF

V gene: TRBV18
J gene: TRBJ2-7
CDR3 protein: CASSPLGIVGVAEQYF

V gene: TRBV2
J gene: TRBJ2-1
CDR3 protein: CASSLSGSGNEQFF

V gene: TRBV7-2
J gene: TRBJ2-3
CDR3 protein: CASVLDRGTDTQYF

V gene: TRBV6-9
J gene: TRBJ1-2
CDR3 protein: CASSDPQGIVYYGYTF

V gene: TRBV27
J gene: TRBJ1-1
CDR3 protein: CASSLLGTGPTEAFF

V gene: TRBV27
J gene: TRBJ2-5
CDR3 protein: CASSLSTSGQQETQYF

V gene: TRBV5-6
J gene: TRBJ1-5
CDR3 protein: CASSLGGAGQPQHF